The 23 T cell receptor beta chains presented below share a single source sample, sequenced in a study of cytomegalovirus exposure and HLA in healthy donors. PCR was performed using 60 Vbeta and 13 Jbeta primers. Using immunoSEQ multiplex PCR, the repertoire was profiled, and TCRdb retains in-frame clones only, with some absent. This sample has 130,000 or so clones; around 77% occur once, and the top ten carry roughly 5%. Sequencing was carried out using PBMCs. These receptors were taken from a man aged 25-40 years in good health and CMV-seronegative.

This clone was seen just once. The chain carries TRBV30 and TRBJ2-7; D is unclear. V was shortened by 1 base and J by 2 bases, with 6 bases between the two germline ends. Germline CDR1 and CDR2: GTSNPN and SVGIG (reference sequence). The CDR3 consists of 12 residues. CDR3 region: CAWSGSTYEQYF. Here the CDR3 DNA reads TGTGCCTGGAGTGGCAGTACCTACGAGCAGTACTTC.

This sequence joins TRBV5-1 and TRBJ2-3; 8 nucleotides agree with TRBD2. J gave up 4 bases and V 0 bases, and 4 bases lay outside the gene matches. Germline V gene data show CDR1 as SGHRS and CDR2 as YFSETQ. This CDR3 contains 15 residues. CDR3 region: CASSLGLAMADTQYF. The DNA of the CDR3 is TGCGCCAGCAGCTTGGGACTAGCGATGGCAGATACGCAGTATTTT.

The chain links TRBV4-3 to TRBJ1-6, with 9 positions matching TRBD1. Germline CDR1 is LGHNA and CDR2 is YSLEER. V dropped 2 bases and J dropped 7; count of bases not matched to a gene: 3. The CDR3 totals 15 residues. The CDR3 reads CASSQTGTGNSPLHF. The CDR3 region has the DNA TGCGCCAGCAGCCAAACCGGGACAGGGAATTCACCCCTCCACTTT.

V and J are TRBV7-2 and TRBJ2-3, with 7 bases matching TRBD2. Germline loops: CDR1 SGHTA, CDR2 FQGNSA. V lost 2 bases, J lost 7 bases, and 9 bases stayed unmatched. This CDR3 region has 15 residues. In nucleotides, the CDR3 is TGTGCCAGCAGCTTAACCGGCGGGAGACGAAATACGCAGTATTTT. Its translation is CASSLTGGRRNTQYF.

The rearrangement links TRBV5-1 to TRBJ1-2; possibly TRBD1 for D (6 bases). V was trimmed by 2 bases and J by 4 bases, leaving 9 bases between them. Looked up from germline, CDR1 is SGHRS and CDR2 is YFSETQ. The CDR3 is 13 residues long. CDR3 in amino acids: CASSFTGSYGYTF. Written as DNA, the CDR3 is TGCGCCAGCAGCTTTACAGGGAGCTATGGCTACACCTTC.

The chain carries TRBV5-1 and TRBJ1-3; the D is unclear. Looked up from germline, CDR1 is SGHRS and CDR2 is YFSETQ. CDR3 length: 16 amino acids. V lost 0 bases and J 4 bases, leaving 14 bases between the germline ends. The CDR3 coding sequence is TGCGCCAGCAGCTTGGAGTTCAGGTCGGTGGGAAACACCATATATTTT. It translates to CASSLEFRSVGNTIYF.

This clone was recorded a few times. The chain links TRBV15 to TRBJ1-1; 9 bases match TRBD1. V trimming: 2 bases; J trimming: 6 bases; junction bases outside the gene matches: 7. Germline CDR1 LNHNV, CDR2 YYDKDF (reference sequence). The CDR3 loop spans 15 amino acids. CDR3 DNA: TGTGCCACCAGCAGACCAGGACAGGGGTTTTCTGAAGCTTTCTTT. This encodes CATSRPGQGFSEAFF.

The V and J genes are TRBV7-2 and TRBJ2-1, with D possibly TRBD2 on 5 matching bases. Germline values: CDR1 SGHTA, CDR2 FQGNSA. The length of the CDR3 is 15 residues. The germline V and J ends were trimmed by 1 base and 3 bases, with 10 bases remaining between them. The CDR3 DNA is TGTGCCAGCAGCTTAGAAGCGGCCTACTACAATGAGCAGTTCTTC. Its protein product is CASSLEAAYYNEQFF.

The chain carries TRBV21-1 and TRBJ1-4. TRBV21-1 is assigned pseudogene status. The CDR3 spans 16 residues. The CDR3 loop reads CASSRSSGEGNEKLFF. CDR3 DNA: TGTGCCAGCAGCAGGTCTAGTGGCGAGGGTAATGAAAAACTGTTTTTT.

In nucleotides, the CDR3 is TGTGCCTGGAGCCATGTGAACACTGAAGCTTTCTTT. Encoded protein: CAWSHVNTEAFF. The chain carries TRBV30 and TRBJ1-1, with unresolved D. The CDR3 is made up of 12 amino acids. CDR1 is GTSNPN and CDR2 is SVGIG in the germline V gene (reference sequence). Trimming took 3 bases from V and 0 from J, leaving 5 bases between them.

This chain joins TRBV6-6 and TRBJ2-7, with 8 nucleotides matching TRBD1. CDR3 length: 13 residues. J was trimmed by 0 bases and V by 10 bases; bases with no gene match: 5. The germline gives CDR1 MNHNY, CDR2 SVGAGI (reference sequence). The CDR3 nucleotides are TGTGCCACCGCCGGGACAGGCTCCTACGAGCAGTACTTC. Its translation: CATAGTGSYEQYF.

The CDR3 is CASSSSRRGNNQPQHF. The CDR3 coding sequence is TGTGCCAGCAGTTCCTCGCGGAGGGGTAACAATCAGCCCCAGCATTTT. The chain has TRBV27 and TRBJ1-5; D might be TRBD1 (5 bases). CDR1 is MNHEY, CDR2 SMNVEV, per germline (reference sequence). The length of the CDR3 is 16 residues. Trimming took off 4 bases at V and 3 bases at J, with 16 bases between the two ends.

The CDR3 bases are TGTGCCAGCAGGAGGGACAGGGGGGGCACTGAAGCTTTCTTT. Amino acids: CASRRDRGGTEAFF. The chain recombines TRBV6-1 with TRBJ1-1; 11 nucleotides agree with TRBD1. Germline CDR1 reads MNHNS; CDR2 reads SASEGT. The CDR3 is 14 amino acids. J was trimmed by 4 bases and V by 6 bases; bases with no gene match: 4.

This clone appeared a few times. This rearrangement joins TRBV18 to TRBJ1-3; maybe TRBD1 (6 bases). This CDR3 is 15 amino acids long. Germline V CDR1 and CDR2: KGHSH, LQKENI. V lost 6 bases and J lost 8, with 20 bases in between. The CDR3 reads CASSRSTGLLDTIYF. As DNA, the CDR3 is TGTGCCAGCTCGCGGTCAACAGGGCTTTTGGACACCATATATTTT.

V is TRBV18 and J is TRBJ2-7; 9 nucleotides agree with TRBD2. The CDR3 totals 15 residues. J lost 0 bases, V lost 4 bases, and 4 bases had no gene match. Germline loops: CDR1 KGHSH, CDR2 LQKENI. CDR3 residues: CASSRASGDSYEQYF. Written as DNA, the CDR3 is TGTGCCAGCTCACGGGCTAGCGGGGACTCCTACGAGCAGTACTTC.

The chain carries TRBV18 and TRBJ2-5; 9 bases map to TRBD2. V lost 3 bases and J lost 4; bases outside the gene matches: 6. This CDR3 is built from 15 residues. Germline loops: CDR1 KGHSH, CDR2 LQKENI. CDR3 amino acids: CASSPGLAGRETQYF. The CDR3 nucleotides are TGTGCCAGCTCACCGGGACTAGCCGGTAGAGAGACCCAGTACTTC.

The chain carries TRBV7-8 and TRBJ2-7; TRBD2 aligns across 7 bases. Germline assignment: CDR1 SGHVS and CDR2 FQNEAQ. This CDR3 comprises 18 residues. V trimming: 1 base; J trimming: 3 bases; junction bases outside the gene matches: 15. This chain's CDR3 is CASSLVSLGREYIYEQYF. In DNA, the CDR3 is TGTGCCAGCAGCTTAGTGTCGCTTGGGCGGGAGTATATCTACGAGCAGTACTTC.

CDR3 DNA sequence: TGTGCCAGTCTCGGCGGGCGCCAAGAGACCCAGTACTTC. Amino acid sequence: CASLGGRQETQYF. The gene calls are TRBV7-3 and TRBJ2-5; a weak D match, TRBD2 (5 bases). V was trimmed by 9 bases and J by 1 base, leaving 12 bases between them. CDR1 SGHTA and CDR2 FQGTGA come from the germline V gene. The CDR3 totals 13 residues.

The chain recombines TRBV7-2 with TRBJ2-7; D unresolved. CDR3 length: 12 residues. V lost 0 bases to trimming and J lost 5 bases, with 5 bases between them. Germline assignment: CDR1 SGHTA and CDR2 FQGNSA. This CDR3 is CASSLARNEQYF. The CDR3 bases are TGTGCCAGCAGCTTAGCGAGGAACGAGCAGTACTTC.

This sequence joins TRBV7-3 and TRBJ1-1; D is uncertain. Looked up from germline, CDR1 is SGHTA and CDR2 is FQGTGA. The CDR3 spans 15 residues. V was shortened by 3 bases and J by 0 bases, with 11 bases between the two germline ends. The CDR3 DNA reads as TGTGCCAGCAGCTTCAGGCCCTGGTTGAACACTGAAGCTTTCTTT. Protein: CASSFRPWLNTEAFF. The whole variable domain, filled in from reference TRBV7-3 and TRBJ1-1, reads GAGVSQTPSNKVTEKGKYVELRCDPISGHTALYWYRQSLGQGPEFLIYFQGTGAADDSGLPNDRFFAVRPEGSVSTLKIQRTERGDSAVYLCASSFRPWLNTEAFFGQGTRLTVV.

The V and J genes are TRBV29-1 and TRBJ2-5; 9 bases match TRBD1. The CDR3 totals 15 residues. The V and J ends lost 4 bases and 2 bases, in that order; junction bases with no gene match: 8. Germline V gives CDR1 SQVTM, CDR2 ANQGSEA. The CDR3 DNA is TGCAGCGTTGGAGCCCCCGGGACAGGGCAAGAGACCCAGTACTTC. Its translation is CSVGAPGTGQETQYF.

This clone appeared a few times. The CDR3 here is CASSSRDRDGYTF. In DNA form, the CDR3 reads TGCGCCAGCAGCTCCCGGGACAGGGACGGCTACACCTTC. The chain has TRBV5-1 and TRBJ1-2, with 9 bases lining up with TRBD1. The germline V gene encodes CDR1 SGHRS and CDR2 YFSETQ. Unmatched junction bases numbered 5, after V lost 3 bases and J lost 8 bases. This CDR3 is built from 13 residues.

This clone was recorded a few times. The gene calls are TRBV4-2 and TRBJ2-1; 15 nucleotides agree with TRBD2. The CDR3 runs to 17 residues. V was pared by 4 bases and J by 6 bases, with 7 bases of the junction left unmatched. Germline V gene lookup returns CDR1 LGHNA and CDR2 YNFKEQ. The CDR3 region is CASSRGTSGGLGNEQFF. CDR3 DNA: TGTGCCAGCAGCCGCGGGACTAGCGGGGGGCTTGGCAATGAGCAGTTCTTC.